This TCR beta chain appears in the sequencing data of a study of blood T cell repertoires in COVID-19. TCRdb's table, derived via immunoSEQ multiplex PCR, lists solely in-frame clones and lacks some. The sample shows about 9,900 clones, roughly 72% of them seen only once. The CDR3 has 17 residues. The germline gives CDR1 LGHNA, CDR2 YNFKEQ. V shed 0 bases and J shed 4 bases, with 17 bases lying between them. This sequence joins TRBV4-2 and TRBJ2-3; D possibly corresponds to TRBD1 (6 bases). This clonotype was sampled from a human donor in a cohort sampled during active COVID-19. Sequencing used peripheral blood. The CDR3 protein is CASSQDHGSPGADTQYF. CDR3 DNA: TGTGCCAGCAGCCAAGATCACGGTAGCCCAGGGGCAGATACGCAGTATTTT.